This T cell receptor beta chain originates from a study of T cell responses to AZD1222 COVID-19 vaccine. Generated by immunoSEQ multiplex PCR, the TCRdb table keeps only in-frame clones and is missing some. The table has tens of thousands of clones, 89% seen once. This CDR3 region has 14 residues. CDR1 and CDR2 from the germline V gene are SGDLS and YYNGEE. Germline trimming cut 1 base from V and 5 bases from J; bases unmatched to any gene: 4. The rearrangement joins TRBV9 to TRBJ2-5; 8 nucleotides match TRBD2. The sample here was peripheral blood, taken on day 0 of AZD1222 vaccination. The sequence came from an adult in good health. The CDR3 nucleotides are TGTGCCAGCAGCGTATCTAGCGGGCGGGAGACCCAGTACTTC. This gives the protein CASSVSSGRETQYF. The variable domain in full, completed from reference TRBV9 and TRBJ2-5, reads DSGVTQTPKHLITATGQRVTLRCSPRSGDLSVYWYQQSLDQGLQFLIQYYNGEERAKGNILERFSAQQFPDLHSELNLSSLELGDSALYFCASSVSSGRETQYFGPGTRLLVL.